Shown below are 24 T cell receptor beta chains from a single sample sequenced in a study of T-cell reconstitution after alpha-beta-depleted transplantation in children. TCRbeta library construction was performed incorporating unique molecular identifiers. MiXCR, run by TCRdb on the PCR reads, gives a single entry per CDR3 protein. The sample contains a few hundred thousand distinct CDR3 sequences, roughly 13% of which appear only once. The material sequenced was PBMCs, mostly from graft donor cells, taken 360 days after TCRalphabeta/CD19-depleted stem cell transplant. The receptors shown here come from a male patient under 18 who had a stem cell transplant for acute myeloid leukemia, so the T cells may come from the graft donor.

The rearrangement uses TRBV20-1 and TRBJ2-5, with D hard to call. The CDR3 sequence is 12 residues long. The V gene's germline CDR1 is DFQATT and CDR2 SNEGSKA (reference sequence). V was clipped by 7 bases and J by 2 bases, with 11 bases between them. DNA for the CDR3: TGCAGTGTAGGGATCCTTCAAGAGACCCAGTACTTC. It specifies CSVGILQETQYF.

This chain joins TRBV20-1 and TRBJ2-3; D might be TRBD1 (6 bases). Germline-derived CDR1 and CDR2 are DFQATT and SNEGSKA (reference sequence). CDR3 length: 12 residues. For the CDR3, the DNA is TGCAGCCAGGGGCGGGGCACAGATACGCAGTATTTT. Its translation: CSQGRGTDTQYF.

The sample holds many counts of this clonotype. The rearrangement uses TRBV4-3 and TRBJ2-3, with 10 bases fitting TRBD2. V was pared by 0 bases and J by 5 bases, with 2 bases of the junction left unmatched. This CDR3 is built from 15 residues. CDR1 is LGHNA, CDR2 YSLEER, per germline. The CDR3 sequence is CASSQDLAGVDTQYF. The CDR3 DNA sequence: TGCGCCAGCAGCCAAGATCTAGCGGGAGTAGATACGCAGTATTTT.

This clonotype has at least ten counts. V is TRBV12-3 or TRBV12-4 and J is TRBJ2-2; D is undetermined. The CDR3 loop spans 17 amino acids. Trimming cost V 0 bases and J 0 bases, with 11 bases left between them. CDR3: CASSLAWIRSNTGELFF. CDR3 nucleotide sequence: TGTGCCAGCAGTTTAGCGTGGATTCGATCGAACACCGGGGAGCTGTTTTTT.

J is TRBJ2-2 and V is TRBV12-3 or TRBV12-4, with TRBD2 identical over 8 bases. V shed 6 bases and J 1 base; nucleotides not matched to a gene: 4. This CDR3 contains 15 residues. CDR3 in DNA: TGTGCCAGCAGGGGACTAGAAATGAACACCGGGGAGCTGTTTTTT. It specifies CASRGLEMNTGELFF.

The CDR3 DNA sequence: TGTGCCAGCTCACCACCGACAGGGGGGCCCTTTTTCCCTTCCTACGAGCAGTACTTC. It codes for CASSPPTGGPFFPSYEQYF. This chain links TRBV18 with TRBJ2-7; 9 bases line up with TRBD1. The CDR3 totals 19 residues. The V gene end was trimmed by 0 bases and the J gene end by 1 base; junction bases not matched to a gene: 13. Germline CDR1 is KGHSH and CDR2 is LQKENI.

This sequence joins TRBV6-5 and TRBJ2-1; 10 positions agree with TRBD2. This CDR3 spans 17 amino acids. The germline V gene has CDR1 MNHEY and CDR2 SVGAGI. V lost 0 bases, J lost 4 bases, and 6 bases stayed unmatched. CDR3 nucleotides: TGTGCCAGCAGTTACTCTCTTCGAGCGGGAGGGTACAATGAGCAGTTCTTC. Its protein is CASSYSLRAGGYNEQFF.

This clonotype appeared many times. The rearrangement links TRBV6-5 to TRBJ2-1, with a possible D match to TRBD1 (5 bases). Germline V gives CDR1 MNHEY, CDR2 SVGAGI. The CDR3 loop spans 15 amino acids. The V and J ends lost 3 bases and 9 bases respectively, with 18 bases between them. Here the CDR3 DNA reads TGTGCCAGCAGTTATTTGGCTACTGGGGCTGGTGAGCAGTTCTTC. Encoded protein: CASSYLATGAGEQFF.

The chain couples TRBV28 to TRBJ2-5; TRBD1 aligns across 11 bases. Germline CDR1 and CDR2: MDHEN and SYDVKM. Losses at the gene ends were 5 bases for V and 5 bases for J; bases not matched to a gene: 7. This CDR3 has 15 residues. The CDR3 region has the DNA TGTGCCAGCAGTCTACGGACAGGGGGCCGTGAGACCCAGTACTTC. Translating gives CASSLRTGGRETQYF.

This clonotype showed up just a few times. The chain recombines TRBV29-1 with TRBJ2-3, with a weak D call TRBD1 (5 bases). CDR3 length equals 13 residues. The germline V gene encodes CDR1 SQVTM and CDR2 ANQGSEA. V was shortened by 4 bases and J by 4 bases, with 12 bases between the two germline ends. CDR3 sequence reads: CSVVFRAPDTQYF. CDR3 nucleotides: TGCAGCGTTGTATTCAGGGCTCCAGATACGCAGTATTTT.

The rearrangement uses TRBV6-1 and TRBJ2-7; D is ambiguous. The germline V and J ends were trimmed by 6 bases and 2 bases, with 17 bases remaining between them. Germline V lookup: CDR1 MNHNS, CDR2 SASEGT. CDR3 length equals 15 residues. The CDR3, as DNA: TGTGCCAGCAGCACCGTCACTATCGGCCCCTACGAGCAGTACTTC. It encodes CASSTVTIGPYEQYF.

The V gene is TRBV20-1, the J gene TRBJ2-7, with 8 nucleotides matching TRBD1. V shed 1 base and J 6 bases; nucleotides not matched to a gene: 8. The CDR3 runs to 14 residues. Germline CDR1 reads DFQATT; CDR2 reads SNEGSKA (reference sequence). The CDR3 DNA sequence: TGCAGTGCTAGAGGCTCGGGACAGGATCCCGAGCAGTACTTC. It translates to CSARGSGQDPEQYF.

CDR3 region: CASSQKTGELFF. The CDR3, as DNA: TGCGCCAGCAGTCAGAAAACCGGGGAGCTGTTTTTT. This chain joins TRBV23-1 and TRBJ2-2; D unclear. TRBV23-1 is noted as an ORF with a role that remains uncertain. This CDR3 comprises 12 residues. The ends were cut back, 3 bases at V and 5 bases at J, with 4 bases in the middle.

This chain links TRBV5-1 with TRBJ2-3; no clear D. The CDR3 loop spans 13 amino acids. Germline V lookup: CDR1 SGHRS, CDR2 YFSETQ. V dropped 4 bases and J dropped 2 bases, with 8 bases sitting between them. Written as DNA, the CDR3 is TGCGCCAGCAGCCCCGCCTTCACAGATACGCAGTATTTT. This translates into CASSPAFTDTQYF.

The V and J genes are TRBV6-2 or TRBV6-3 and TRBJ2-7; D unresolved. Per germline, CDR1 MNHEY and CDR2 SVGEGT. This CDR3 comprises 16 residues. Trimming removed 0 bases from V and 4 bases from J, with 16 bases in between. CDR3 bases: TGTGCCAGCAGTTACTCGTCAGGATACGTTCGTTACGAGCAGTACTTC. Encoded protein: CASSYSSGYVRYEQYF.

This clonotype has only a few counts. V and J are TRBV14 and TRBJ2-7; maybe TRBD2 (6 bases). This CDR3 region has 14 residues. Germline V gene data show CDR1 as SGHDN and CDR2 as FVKESK. The V end lost 1 base, the J end lost 6 bases, and 13 bases lay between the germline ends. The CDR3 here is CASSQVSSEGEQYF. The CDR3 DNA reads as TGTGCCAGCAGCCAAGTGTCTAGCGAAGGCGAGCAGTACTTC.

The chain combines TRBV7-3 with TRBJ2-5; D gene unclear. Germline V lookup: CDR1 SGHTA, CDR2 FQGTGA. This CDR3 region has 13 residues. V lost 5 bases and J 5 bases, leaving 12 bases between the germline ends. CDR3 protein: CASSRSTTETQYF. The DNA for the CDR3 is TGTGCCAGCAGCCGGTCTACTACGGAGACCCAGTACTTC.

This clonotype appeared a few times. The chain has TRBV7-8 and TRBJ2-2; D gene uncertain. Germline CDR1 is SGHVS and CDR2 is FQNEAQ. The CDR3 has 17 residues. V lost 1 base to trimming and J lost 1 base, with 13 bases between them. The DNA of the CDR3 is TGTGCCAGCAGCTTAGAGTGGCGTAAGGGGAACACCGGGGAGCTGTTTTTT. It is translated as CASSLEWRKGNTGELFF.

The chain has TRBV10-3 and TRBJ2-7, with D perhaps matching TRBD1 or TRBD2 (5 bases each). V lost 4 bases to trimming and J lost 3 bases, with 16 bases between them. The germline CDR1 and CDR2 sequences are ENHRY and SYGVKD. There are 15 residues in the CDR3. CDR3 sequence: CAISGRDGAYYEQYF. The CDR3 DNA reads TGTGCCATCAGTGGAAGGGACGGGGCATACTACGAGCAGTACTTC.

CDR3 in DNA: TGTGCCAGCAGTTACTCGACGGTGGGCTACGAGCAGTACTTC. This gives the protein CASSYSTVGYEQYF. This chain uses TRBV6-2 or TRBV6-3 with TRBJ2-7; D remains unclear. Trimming shortened V by 0 bases and J by 3 bases, and 9 bases separated the two germline ends. The germline V gene encodes CDR1 MNHEY and CDR2 SVGEGT. CDR3 size: 14 residues.

This clonotype was found a few times. V is TRBV24-1 and J is TRBJ1-4; D ambiguous. Between the trimmed V and J ends, which lost 2 bases and 7 bases, there was a span of 10 bases. This CDR3 contains 14 residues. Germline-derived CDR1 and CDR2 are KGHDR and SFDVKD. This CDR3 is CATSDSWASEKLFF. Written as DNA, the CDR3 is TGTGCCACCAGTGATTCGTGGGCTTCTGAAAAACTGTTTTTT.

This clonotype was recorded many times. The gene calls are TRBV27 and TRBJ2-1; D is ambiguous. This CDR3 contains 14 residues. Germline CDR1 MNHEY, CDR2 SMNVEV (reference sequence). Trimming shortened V by 5 bases and J by 12 bases, and 20 bases separated the two germline ends. The CDR3 bases are TGTGCCAGCAGTGACCGGATTTCGGAGTTGAGGCAGTTCTTC. Translation: CASSDRISELRQFF.

V and J are TRBV25-1 and TRBJ2-1; TRBD1 agrees at 10 bases. The CDR3 loop spans 15 amino acids. The germline CDR1 and CDR2 sequences are MGHDK and SYGVNS. The V and J ends lost 4 bases and 7 bases, in that order; junction bases with no gene match: 7. The CDR3 loop is CASSGRTGGPNEQFF. For the CDR3, the DNA is TGTGCCAGCAGTGGTCGGACAGGGGGGCCTAATGAGCAGTTCTTC.

This clonotype occurred a few times. The rearrangement links TRBV11-2 to TRBJ2-7; 8 bases fit TRBD1. V dropped 1 base and J dropped 2; count of bases not matched to a gene: 7. Germline CDR1 and CDR2: SGHAT and FQNNGV. This CDR3 spans 16 amino acids. The CDR3 DNA follows: TGTGCCAGCAGCTTAGTGGGGACAGGCTTACCCTACGAGCAGTACTTC. It encodes CASSLVGTGLPYEQYF.